This T cell receptor beta chain was found in a study of T cells after yellow fever vaccination. This clonotype came up many times. MiXCR, applied by TCRdb to the 5' RACE reads, yields one record per CDR3 protein. The sample includes 300,000 or so distinct CDR3 sequences, around 6.8% of them seen just once. The ends were cut back, 6 bases at V and 8 bases at J, with 13 bases in the middle. This CDR3 spans 12 amino acids. The clonotype was recovered from a young man who received the YFV17D yellow fever vaccine. The chain uses TRBV12-3 or TRBV12-4 and TRBJ1-2; D unclear. This specimen was PBMCs, taken about 49 days after the first yellow fever vaccination. The CDR3 sequence: CASSTSGEGYTF. The CDR3 region has the DNA TGTGCCAGCAGCACGTCTGGTGAGGGCTACACCTTC.